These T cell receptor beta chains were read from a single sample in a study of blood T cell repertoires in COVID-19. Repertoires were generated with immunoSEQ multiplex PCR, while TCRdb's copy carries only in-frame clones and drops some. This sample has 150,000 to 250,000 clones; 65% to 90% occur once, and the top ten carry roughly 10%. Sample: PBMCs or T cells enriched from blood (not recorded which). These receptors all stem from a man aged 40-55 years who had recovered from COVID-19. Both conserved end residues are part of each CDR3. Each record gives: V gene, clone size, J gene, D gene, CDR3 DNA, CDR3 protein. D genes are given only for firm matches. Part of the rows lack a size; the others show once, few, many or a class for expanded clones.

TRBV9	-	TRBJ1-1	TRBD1	TGTGCCAGCAGCGCCCCGCAGGGACAGGGTTCGGCTTTCTTT	CASSAPQGQGSAFF
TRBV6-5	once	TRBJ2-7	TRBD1	TGTGCCAGCAGTTACTCAAGGGACAGGGGTTACGAGCAGTACTTC	CASSYSRDRGYEQYF
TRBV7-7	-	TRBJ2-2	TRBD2	TGTGCCAGCAGCTTAGCGGGAGGGCCGAGGACCGGGGAGCTGTTTTTT	CASSLAGGPRTGELFF
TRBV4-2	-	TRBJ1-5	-	TGTGCCAGCAGCCAAGATGCAGGGGCGTGGGGTCAGCCCCAGCATTTT	CASSQDAGAWGQPQHF
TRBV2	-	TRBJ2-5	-	TGTGCCAGCAGTCCTCTTCCGGGGGAGACCCAGTACTTC	CASSPLPGETQYF
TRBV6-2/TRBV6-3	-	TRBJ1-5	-	TGTGCCAGCAGTTACCGGGTCCCAGAGTATCCGCCCCAGCATTTT	CASSYRVPEYPPQHF
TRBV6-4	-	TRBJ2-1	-	TGTGCCAGCAGTGACGGCCCCTACAATGAGCAGTTCTTC	CASSDGPYNEQFF
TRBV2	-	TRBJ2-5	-	TGTGCCAGCAGTGATTTAATCCAAGAGACCCAGTACTTC	CASSDLIQETQYF
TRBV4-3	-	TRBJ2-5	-	TGCGCCAGCAGCCCCCGAGGGCTTCAAGAGACCCAGTACTTC	CASSPRGLQETQYF
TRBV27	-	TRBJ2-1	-	TGTGCCAGCAGTTCACCTCAAACCTACGACAAGTTCTTC	CASSSPQTYDKFF
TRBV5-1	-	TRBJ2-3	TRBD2	TGCGCCAGCAGCTTCCCGGGACTAGGGGGTTCAGATACGCAGTATTTT	CASSFPGLGGSDTQYF
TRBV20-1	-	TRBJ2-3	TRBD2	TGCAGTGCCAGTTACTTCGCGGGAGTCACAGATACGCAGTATTTT	CSASYFAGVTDTQYF
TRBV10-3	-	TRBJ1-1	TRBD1	TGTGCCATGTGGGAACAGGGGGAGGTTTTCTTT	CAMWEQGEVFF
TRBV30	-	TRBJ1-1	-	TGTGCCTGGAGCCCCAACCCCCCAGGAATTATTGAAGCTTTCTTT	CAWSPNPPGIIEAFF
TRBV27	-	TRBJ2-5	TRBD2	TGTGCCAGCAGCAGGACTAGCGGGAGGGCTGAGACCCAGTACTTC	CASSRTSGRAETQYF
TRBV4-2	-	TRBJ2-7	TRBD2	TGTGCCAGCAGCCAATTCGGCGGGAGCGCCTACGAGCAGTACTTC	CASSQFGGSAYEQYF
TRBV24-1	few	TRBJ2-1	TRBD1	TGTGCCACCACTGATGGGACAGGGGTCAATGAGCAGTTCTTC	CATTDGTGVNEQFF
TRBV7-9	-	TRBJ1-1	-	TGTGCCAGCAGCTTAGGGGGCAAGTACACTGAAGCTTTCTTT	CASSLGGKYTEAFF
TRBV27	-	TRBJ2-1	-	TGTGCCAGCAGTTACCGGGGAGGAAATGAGCAGTTCTTC	CASSYRGGNEQFF
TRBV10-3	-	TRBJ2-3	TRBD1	TGTGCCATCAGTGAGTTGGGACAGGGGGCAGATACGCAGTATTTT	CAISELGQGADTQYF
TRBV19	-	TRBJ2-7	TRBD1	TGTGCCAGTAGTAAGACAGGGGTGGCCTACGAGCAGTACTTC	CASSKTGVAYEQYF
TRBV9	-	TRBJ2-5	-	TGTGCCAGCAGCCCGAGCTTAGAAGAGACCCAGTACTTC	CASSPSLEETQYF
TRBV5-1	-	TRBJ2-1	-	TGCGCCAGCAGCGGTAGCGGAAAATTCTCCTACAATGAGCAGTTCTTC	CASSGSGKFSYNEQFF
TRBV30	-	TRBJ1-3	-	TGTGCCTGGAGTGTGACACTCTCTGGAAACACCATATATTTT	CAWSVTLSGNTIYF
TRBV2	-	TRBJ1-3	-	TGTGCCAGCAGTGGGCGGACAGCCTCTGGAAACACCATATATTTT	CASSGRTASGNTIYF
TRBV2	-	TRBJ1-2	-	TGTGCCAGCAGTGGACCAGGGGAAAACTACTATGGCTACACCTTC	CASSGPGENYYGYTF
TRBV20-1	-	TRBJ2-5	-	TGCAGTGCACCCGACGGGGAGACCCAGTACTTC	CSAPDGETQYF
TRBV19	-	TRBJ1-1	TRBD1	TGTGCCAGTAGTCAGCAGGGGGCAGCTTTCTTT	CASSQQGAAFF
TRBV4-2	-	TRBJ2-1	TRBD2	TGTGCCAGCAGCCAAGAAGCGGGGGTAGCGGGAGCGGCCTACAATGAGCAGTTCTTC	CASSQEAGVAGAAYNEQFF
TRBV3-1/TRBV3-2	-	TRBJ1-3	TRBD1	TGTGCCAGCAGCCCTAGAGGGACAGCCGGCTCTGGAAACACCATATATTTT	CASSPRGTAGSGNTIYF
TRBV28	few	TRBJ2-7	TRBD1	TGTGCCAGCCTTTCAAGACAGGGGGCACACGAGCAGTACTTC	CASLSRQGAHEQYF
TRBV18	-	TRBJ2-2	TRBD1	TGTGCCAGCTCAGCTAAAACAGGGGGCGCTTACACCGGGGAGCTGTTTTTT	CASSAKTGGAYTGELFF
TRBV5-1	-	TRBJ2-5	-	TGCGCCAGCAGCTTCATAGAGGGCCCAATACAAGAGACCCAGTACTTC	CASSFIEGPIQETQYF
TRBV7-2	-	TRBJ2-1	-	TGTGCCAGCAGCTTGGACAGCGCAAGCTCCTACAATGAGCAGTTCTTC	CASSLDSASSYNEQFF
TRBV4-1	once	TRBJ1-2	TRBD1	TGCGCCAGCAGCCAGCACGGACAGGGGAGAGGGTATGGCTACACCTTC	CASSQHGQGRGYGYTF
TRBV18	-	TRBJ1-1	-	TGTGCCAGCTCACCAAGGGTAGGGGGAAACACTGAAGCTTTCTTT	CASSPRVGGNTEAFF
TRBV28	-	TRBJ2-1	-	TGTGCCAGCAGTTCCTTCACCCCGCGGAATGAGCAGTTCTTC	CASSSFTPRNEQFF
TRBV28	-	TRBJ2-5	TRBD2	TGTGCCAGCAGTTCACTAGCGGAGGAGACCCAGTACTTC	CASSSLAEETQYF
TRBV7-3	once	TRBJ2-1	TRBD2	TGTGCCAGCAGCCGTGGACTAGCGGGAGATGGCGAGCAGTTCTTC	CASSRGLAGDGEQFF
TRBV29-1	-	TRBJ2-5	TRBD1	TGCAGCGTTGAAGGGGTCCTCGACAGGGGGTTTAGGGAGACCCAGTACTTC	CSVEGVLDRGFRETQYF
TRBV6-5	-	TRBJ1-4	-	TGTGCCAGCAGTTACTTCGGGGGAGGTCATGAAAAACTGTTTTTT	CASSYFGGGHEKLFF